The 29 T cell receptor beta chains presented below share a single source sample, sequenced in a study of T cell repertoires in aging, cancer and after chemotherapy. Peripheral blood genomic DNA, not sorted cells or RNA, was the template. A mixed TRB-A/B primer pool amplified rearranged TRB by multiplex touch-down PCR. TCRdb independently ran MiXCR on the multiplex PCR reads; one entry per CDR3 protein. Of approximately 5,600 distinct CDR3 sequences in the sample, 27% were seen once. The sequencing sample was made of blood. Receptor source: a human donor with a solid tumor.

This clonotype was seen a few times. This sequence joins TRBV6-5 and TRBJ1-6; D remains ambiguous. This CDR3 spans 14 amino acids. The germline V gene has CDR1 MNHEY and CDR2 SVGAGI. Trimming took off 8 bases at V and 6 bases at J, with 14 bases between the two ends. This CDR3 reads CASGVPWGNSPLHF. The CDR3 DNA sequence: TGTGCCAGCGGGGTGCCCTGGGGTAATTCACCCCTCCACTTT.

CDR3 loop: CASTQKGTEAFF. DNA for the CDR3: TGTGCCAGCACCCAAAAGGGCACTGAAGCTTTCTTT. The chain links TRBV12-3 or TRBV12-4 to TRBJ1-1, with D uncertain. Trimming took 7 bases from V and 4 from J, leaving 10 bases between them. The CDR3 consists of 12 residues.

The V and J genes are TRBV5-6 and TRBJ2-7, with 14 bases lining up with TRBD2. CDR1 SGHDT and CDR2 YYEEEE come from the germline V gene. The CDR3 loop spans 17 amino acids. V lost 4 bases and J lost 5; bases outside the gene matches: 11. DNA for the CDR3: TGTGCCAGCAGCCTGGCTGGGACTAGCGGGAGAGATCACGAGCAGTACTTC. Its protein product is CASSLAGTSGRDHEQYF.

The J gene is TRBJ2-2, the V gene TRBV12-3 or TRBV12-4, with D perhaps being TRBD1 or TRBD2 (6 bases each). V dropped 10 bases and J dropped 7 bases, with 16 bases sitting between them. The CDR3 consists of 13 residues. The DNA of the CDR3 is TGTGCCAACTCAGTAGGGGGGTACGGGGAGCTGTTTTTT. It codes for CANSVGGYGELFF.

In its sample, this clonotype ranks as medium-sized. The chain links TRBV10-3 to TRBJ2-3; 7 bases align to TRBD2. The CDR3 sequence is 16 residues long. With 5 bases clipped from V and 2 bases from J, the junction kept 10 bases outside the gene matches. The germline CDR1 and CDR2 sequences are ENHRY and SYGVKD. This chain's CDR3 is CAISPRGLPYTDTQYF. The CDR3 DNA is TGTGCCATCAGTCCCCGGGGACTACCCTACACAGATACGCAGTATTTT.

In DNA, the CDR3 is TGTGCCAGCAGTCTCGGGGTTGGCCAGGTGGCTTTCTTT. This gives the protein CASSLGVGQVAFF. This sequence joins TRBV12-3 or TRBV12-4 and TRBJ1-1, with unresolved D. The CDR3 covers 13 residues. The ends were cut back, 5 bases at V and 11 bases at J, with 18 bases in the middle.

In this sample, this clonotype turned up a few times. The V call is TRBV20-1, the J call TRBJ2-1; 7 nucleotides line up with TRBD2. There are 13 residues in the CDR3. V shed 4 bases, J shed 5 bases, and the junction held 5 bases outside the gene matches. Germline assignment: CDR1 DFQATT and CDR2 SNEGSKA (reference sequence). The CDR3 bases are TGCAGTGCTAAAGCGGGACTTAACAATGAGCAGTTCTTC. This translates into CSAKAGLNNEQFF.

Relative to its sample, this clonotype is medium-sized (0.01 to 0.1%). The CDR3 region is CASSLALDRDNYGYTF. CDR3 nucleotide sequence: TGTGCCAGCAGCTTAGCTCTGGACCGAGATAACTATGGCTACACCTTC. The J gene is TRBJ1-2, the V gene TRBV7-2, with D unclear. V lost 0 bases to trimming and J lost 1 base, with 12 bases between them. This CDR3 comprises 16 residues. Germline CDR1 reads SGHTA; CDR2 reads FQGNSA.

This clonotype was seen more than once but under ten times. V gene TRBV27 combines with J gene TRBJ1-1; 9 positions match TRBD1. The V gene end was trimmed by 2 bases and the J gene end by 0 bases; junction bases not matched to a gene: 1. Germline V CDR1 and CDR2: MNHEY, SMNVEV (reference sequence). This CDR3 spans 15 amino acids. The CDR3 sequence is CASSLRTGVNTEAFF. The CDR3 nucleotides are TGTGCCAGCAGTTTAAGGACAGGGGTGAACACTGAAGCTTTCTTT.

V gene TRBV7-2 combines with J gene TRBJ1-1, with TRBD1 as a possible D gene (6 bases). The germline V gene has CDR1 SGHTA and CDR2 FQGNSA. Trimming cost V 6 bases and J 5 bases, with 13 bases left between them. The CDR3 totals 13 residues. The CDR3 DNA follows: TGTGCCAGCAGGGAAACAGGGTCTACTGAAGCTTTCTTT. It specifies CASRETGSTEAFF.

The chain employs TRBV13 and TRBJ1-1; D is unresolved. The CDR3 has 14 residues. Trimming stripped 0 bases from V and 6 bases from J, with 11 bases between. Looked up from germline, CDR1 is PRHDT and CDR2 is FYEKMQ (reference sequence). The CDR3 here is CASSLGSSLAEAFF. CDR3 coding DNA: TGTGCCAGCAGCTTAGGGTCCAGTTTAGCTGAAGCTTTCTTT.

The chain employs TRBV5-5 and TRBJ2-5, with TRBD1 matching 7 bases. Trimming removed 1 base from V and 2 bases from J; junction bases left unmatched: 5. From germline, CDR1 is SGHKS and CDR2 YYEKEE (reference sequence). This CDR3 contains 15 residues. In nucleotides, the CDR3 is TGTGCCAGCAGCTTGTCAGGGGGAGATCAAGAGACCCAGTACTTC. Its translation: CASSLSGGDQETQYF.

The table lists this clonotype with a few counts. The V and J genes are TRBV6-2 or TRBV6-3 and TRBJ2-7; the D gene is possibly TRBD2 (5 bases). Trimming removed 5 bases from V and 3 bases from J, with 11 bases in between. CDR3 length: 13 residues. Germline V gene sequence: CDR1 MNHEY, CDR2 SVGEGT. CDR3 region: CASSLDSFYEQYF. The DNA of the CDR3 is TGTGCCAGCAGTCTGGACTCCTTCTACGAGCAGTACTTC.

In this sample, this clonotype turned up a few times. This chain joins TRBV6-1 and TRBJ1-2; D is perhaps TRBD1 (6 bases). V was shortened by 3 bases and J by 2 bases, with 7 bases between the two germline ends. The CDR3 is 13 residues long. Germline CDR1 MNHNS, CDR2 SASEGT. Here the CDR3 DNA reads TGTGCCAGCAGTGATACAGGGAACTATGGCTACACCTTC. Translation gives CASSDTGNYGYTF.

The chain links TRBV10-3 to TRBJ2-7, with 7 bases identical to TRBD1. The trim removed 4 bases at V and 3 bases at J, leaving 9 bases unmatched. CDR3 size: 15 residues. Germline V gene lookup returns CDR1 ENHRY and CDR2 SYGVKD. The CDR3 DNA sequence: TGTGCCATCAGTGCCATCAGGGGGAAGGACTACGAGCAGTACTTC. It specifies CAISAIRGKDYEQYF.

The chain joins TRBV29-1 to TRBJ2-5; maybe TRBD2 (6 bases). Trimming shortened V by 3 bases and J by 5 bases, and 10 bases separated the two germline ends. Looked up from germline, CDR1 is SQVTM and CDR2 is ANQGSEA. The CDR3 is 12 amino acids. The CDR3: CSVDVLAETQYF. In DNA form, the CDR3 reads TGCAGCGTTGATGTCCTAGCGGAGACCCAGTACTTC.

This clonotype is judged medium-sized. The genes are TRBV19 and TRBJ2-5; no definite D call. Germline values: CDR1 LNHDA, CDR2 SQIVND (reference sequence). V lost 0 bases and J 7 bases, leaving 15 bases between the germline ends. The CDR3 covers 15 residues. The CDR3 sequence is CASSIDASSSGTQYF. Written as DNA, the CDR3 is TGTGCCAGTAGTATAGATGCATCGAGTTCGGGGACCCAGTACTTC.

The gene calls are TRBV28 and TRBJ2-1, with D unclear. Germline CDR1 reads MDHEN; CDR2 reads SYDVKM. Trimming pared 4 bases from V and 8 bases from J, leaving 3 bases between. This CDR3 has 10 residues. The chain's CDR3 is CASSSHEQFF. The CDR3 DNA sequence: TGTGCCAGCAGTTCCCATGAGCAGTTCTTC.

The gene calls are TRBV25-1 and TRBJ2-5, with TRBD1 matching 7 bases. The CDR3 sequence is 13 residues long. Germline loops: CDR1 MGHDK, CDR2 SYGVNS. The CDR3 DNA sequence: TGTGCTTCGTCACAGGGGTTTCGGGAGACCCAGTACTTC. It codes for CASSQGFRETQYF. The full variable domain, its missing parts supplied by reference TRBV25-1 and TRBJ2-5, is EADIYQTPRYLVIGTGKKITLECSQTMGHDKMYWYQQDPGMELHLIHYSYGVNSTEKGDLSSESTVSRIRTEHFPLTLESARPSHTSQYLCASSQGFRETQYFGPGTRLLVL.

This clonotype was seen a few times. The V gene is TRBV4-1, the J gene TRBJ1-2; 8 bases map to TRBD1. The CDR3 has 14 residues. Germline V gives CDR1 MGHRA, CDR2 YSYEKL. V trimming: 2 bases; J trimming: 7 bases; junction bases outside the gene matches: 6. CDR3 amino acids: CASSQQGARLGYTF. The CDR3 DNA reads TGCGCCAGCAGCCAACAGGGGGCGCGTCTTGGCTACACCTTC.

In its sample, this clonotype was seen a few times. The chain combines TRBV20-1 with TRBJ1-2, with a tentative D call TRBD1 (5 bases). The ends were cut back, 2 bases at V and 8 bases at J, with 18 bases in the middle. The CDR3 loop spans 14 amino acids. Germline CDR1 is DFQATT and CDR2 is SNEGSKA (reference sequence). The CDR3 coding sequence is TGCAGTGCTAGACTCGGGACCTCTTCTAGCGGCTACACCTTC. Translated, it gives CSARLGTSSSGYTF.

This clonotype counts as medium-sized. The chain carries TRBV29-1 and TRBJ2-2; no clear D gene. Deletions cut 4 bases from V and 5 bases from J, with 11 bases between. Germline V gene sequence: CDR1 SQVTM, CDR2 ANQGSEA. The CDR3 has 13 residues. CDR3 DNA sequence: TGCAGCGTTGTGATTCCCGGGACCGGGGAGCTGTTTTTT. Translation gives CSVVIPGTGELFF.

This chain links TRBV6-5 with TRBJ1-4; perhaps TRBD1 as D (5 bases). The CDR3 is 15 amino acids. From germline, CDR1 is MNHEY and CDR2 SVGAGI. The V gene lost 4 bases and the J gene lost 8 bases, with 17 bases spanning the gap. The CDR3: CASSLSGGHGEKLFF. CDR3 nucleotide sequence: TGTGCCAGCAGTTTATCCGGGGGTCATGGGGAAAAACTGTTTTTT.

Relative to its sample, this clonotype is medium-sized. The J gene is TRBJ1-2, the V gene TRBV29-1, with 8 nucleotides matching TRBD1. Germline CDR1 and CDR2: SQVTM and ANQGSEA. The length of the CDR3 is 12 residues. Trimming removed 3 bases from V and 6 bases from J; junction bases left unmatched: 3. In DNA form, the CDR3 reads TGCAGCGTTGACGGCAGGGGGCATGGCTACACCTTC. It specifies CSVDGRGHGYTF.

This chain links TRBV7-2 with TRBJ2-7; D may be TRBD1 or TRBD2 (5 bases each). V lost 6 bases and J lost 4, with 10 bases in between. The CDR3 length is 12 residues. Germline CDR1 and CDR2: SGHTA and FQGNSA. CDR3 residues: CASSGGGYEQYF. CDR3 nucleotides: TGTGCCAGCAGTGGTGGGGGTTACGAGCAGTACTTC.

This sequence joins TRBV7-3 and TRBJ2-7; D is unresolved. CDR3 length: 14 residues. Trimming cost V 4 bases and J 6 bases, with 16 bases left between them. Germline V CDR1 and CDR2: SGHTA, FQGTGA. CDR3 protein: CASSSRGGVSEQYF. CDR3 coding DNA: TGTGCCAGCAGCTCGAGAGGTGGGGTATCCGAGCAGTACTTC.

A single count supports this clonotype. V is TRBV27 and J is TRBJ1-4; the D gene is possibly TRBD1 (5 bases). The CDR3 is 14 amino acids. With 5 bases removed from V and 5 bases from J, the gap between germline ends came to 12 bases. Germline values: CDR1 MNHEY, CDR2 SMNVEV (reference sequence). Here the CDR3 reads CASSVWGVNEKLFF. The CDR3 DNA reads TGTGCCAGCAGTGTGTGGGGGGTAAATGAAAAACTGTTTTTT.

This clonotype was seen more than once but under ten times. The chain links TRBV12-3 or TRBV12-4 to TRBJ1-1; perhaps TRBD1 as D (5 bases). The CDR3 runs to 13 residues. V dropped 4 bases and J dropped 1 base, with 7 bases sitting between them. The CDR3 DNA sequence: TGTGCCAGCAGTTATGGGGCGAACACTGAAGCTTTCTTT. This gives the protein CASSYGANTEAFF.

This clonotype is deemed medium-sized (0.01 to 0.1%). V gene TRBV6-5 combines with J gene TRBJ2-3, with TRBD1 matching 7 bases. The length of the CDR3 is 18 residues. Germline V gives CDR1 MNHEY, CDR2 SVGAGI. The V and J ends lost 0 bases and 5 bases, in that order; junction bases with no gene match: 14. In DNA form, the CDR3 reads TGTGCCAGCAGTTACTCGAGGGTAGTTCAGGGGGTAGGAGATACGCAGTATTTT. The encoded protein is CASSYSRVVQGVGDTQYF.